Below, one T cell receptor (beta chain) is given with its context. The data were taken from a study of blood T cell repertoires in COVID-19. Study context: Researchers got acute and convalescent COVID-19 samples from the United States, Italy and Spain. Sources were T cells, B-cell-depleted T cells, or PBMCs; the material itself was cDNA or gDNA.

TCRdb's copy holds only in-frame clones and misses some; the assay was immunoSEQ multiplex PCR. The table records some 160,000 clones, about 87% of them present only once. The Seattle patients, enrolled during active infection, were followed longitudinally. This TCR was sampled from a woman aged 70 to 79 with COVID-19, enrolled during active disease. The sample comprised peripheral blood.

The CDR3 spells CASSEMGQGNQPQHF. DNA for the CDR3: TGTGCCAGCAGTGAAATGGGGCAGGGGAATCAGCCCCAGCATTTT. V gene TRBV6-1 combines with J gene TRBJ1-5; D is possibly TRBD1 (6 bases). The length of the CDR3 is 15 residues. With 2 bases removed from V and 4 bases from J, the gap between germline ends came to 12 bases. CDR1 is MNHNS, CDR2 SASEGT, per germline.